The entry below gives a single T cell receptor (beta chain) sequence along with its context. Its specificity is unknown. Trimming removed 0 bases at V and 3 bases at J, with 9 bases between. This CDR3 has 13 amino acids. CDR1 and CDR2 from the germline V gene are SQVTM and ANQGSEA. This entry comes from a study of T cell therapy after organ transplantation. At the level of the study: T cells were expanded about two weeks with 30 CMV class I/II epitopes.

As to time point: 20-29 weeks after completion of therapy. Assay: immunoSEQ multiplex PCR; the TCRdb copy retains only in-frame clones and omits some. In the table there are 15,000 to 20,000 clones, 85% of which are singletons. The sample was CD8+ T cells from blood, taken after autologous CMV-specific T cell therapy. This TCR was sampled from a human patient who had received a solid organ transplant and had CMV disease. Some T cells may arise from the graft donor. The chain is built from TRBV29-1 and TRBJ2-7; D may be TRBD1 or TRBD2 (5 bases each). The CDR3 DNA is TGCAGCGTTGAAGAAGGGACGGGCTACGAGCAGTACTTC. Translated, it gives CSVEEGTGYEQYF.